The 23 T cell receptor beta chains in this list originate from one sample, sequenced in a study of response to subunit inactivated influenza vaccine. MiXCR, run by TCRdb on the RT-PCR reads, gives a single entry per CDR3 protein. The sample consists of about 610,000 distinct CDR3 sequences, 12% to 15% of them appearing once. The sequencing here drew on PBMCs from blood, taken roughly 12 days after vaccination. These receptors all stem from a man aged 45-60 years who received an inactivated influenza vaccine.

The gene calls are TRBV15 and TRBJ2-3, with D possibly called TRBD1 or TRBD2 (5 bases each). Trimming removed 4 bases at V and 8 bases at J, with 13 bases between. The CDR3 loop spans 13 amino acids. CDR1 and CDR2 from the germline V gene are LNHNV and YYDKDF (reference sequence). The CDR3 protein is CATSNNGAGTQYF. The CDR3 nucleotides are TGTGCCACCAGCAATAACGGGGCGGGTACGCAGTATTTT. The complete variable domain, with remaining parts taken from reference TRBV15 and TRBJ2-3, reads DAMVIQNPRYQVTQFGKPVTLSCSQTLNHNVMYWYQQKSSQAPKLLFHYYDKDFNNEADTPDNFQSRRPNTSFCFLDIRSPGLGDTAMYLCATSNNGAGTQYFGPGTRLTVL.

The chain uses TRBV6-1 and TRBJ1-5; TRBD1 matches 10 bases. Germline loops: CDR1 MNHNS, CDR2 SASEGT. The CDR3 sequence is 17 residues long. V trimming: 6 bases; J trimming: 2 bases; junction bases outside the gene matches: 10. The CDR3 loop reads CASSLDRGLVRNQPQHF. DNA for the CDR3: TGTGCCAGCAGCCTGGACAGGGGGTTAGTTCGCAATCAGCCCCAGCATTTT.

This clonotype has a handful of counts. The chain couples TRBV7-2 to TRBJ2-7, with D unclear. CDR3 length: 15 amino acids. V was pared by 3 bases and J by 0 bases, with 12 bases between. Per the germline V gene, CDR1 is SGHTA and CDR2 is FQGNSA. Written as DNA, the CDR3 is TGTGCCAGCAGCTTTTGGTCCCCGATCTCCTACGAGCAGTACTTC. Its protein is CASSFWSPISYEQYF.

In this sample, this clonotype turned up a few times. The chain carries TRBV7-3 and TRBJ2-5; 11 bases line up with TRBD1. The CDR3 spans 18 residues. Germline V gene data show CDR1 as SGHTA and CDR2 as FQGTGA. The ends lost 5 bases at V and 7 bases at J; junction bases unmatched: 18. The DNA of the CDR3 is TGTGCCAGCAGCGCCTCCGGGACAGGGGGTGGGTTGGAGAGGACCCAGTACTTC. Translation gives CASSASGTGGGLERTQYF.

At least ten counts were recorded for this clonotype. This chain uses TRBV27 with TRBJ1-1; 7 bases map to TRBD1. Germline V CDR1 and CDR2: MNHEY, SMNVEV (reference sequence). V was clipped by 3 bases and J by 7 bases; unmatched bases: 5. The CDR3 sequence is 13 residues long. CDR3 protein: CASSFRGPGEAFF. The CDR3 nucleotides are TGTGCCAGCAGTTTTAGGGGGCCGGGTGAAGCTTTCTTT.

This clonotype occurred a few times. This sequence joins TRBV20-1 and TRBJ2-4, with D unresolved. The V end was cut by 6 bases, the J end by 6 bases, with 18 bases between. The CDR3 length is 14 residues. CDR1 is DFQATT and CDR2 is SNEGSKA in the germline V gene (reference sequence). The CDR3 DNA reads TGCAGTGCCTCGACGGGTGTGCCGAGAAACATTCAGTACTTC. Translation gives CSASTGVPRNIQYF.

J is TRBJ2-5 and V is TRBV18; D unresolved. The germline CDR1 and CDR2 sequences are KGHSH and LQKENI. Trimming cost V 0 bases and J 4 bases, with 9 bases left between them. The CDR3 spans 14 residues. The CDR3 here is CASSPPNSGETQYF. The CDR3 DNA is TGTGCCAGCTCACCACCCAACTCCGGAGAGACCCAGTACTTC.

This clonotype was counted only a few times. This chain uses TRBV6-2 or TRBV6-3 with TRBJ1-5; TRBD1 matches 7 bases. V lost 7 bases and J lost 0; bases outside the gene matches: 9. Germline assignment: CDR1 MNHEY and CDR2 SVGEGT. The CDR3 consists of 16 residues. CDR3 in DNA: TGTGCCAGCACTCCGGGACAGCTTTATAGCAATCAGCCCCAGCATTTT. Translation gives CASTPGQLYSNQPQHF.

The chain combines TRBV7-9 with TRBJ1-1; D unresolved. The germline V gene encodes CDR1 SEHNR and CDR2 FQNEAQ (reference sequence). The V end lost 5 bases, the J end lost 10 bases, and 14 bases lay between the germline ends. The CDR3 runs 12 residues. The CDR3 sequence: CASSGDGVGAFF. The CDR3 nucleotides are TGTGCCAGCAGCGGAGACGGTGTTGGAGCTTTCTTT. The full variable domain, its missing parts supplied by reference TRBV7-9 and TRBJ1-1, is DTGVSQNPRHKITKRGQNVTFRCDPISEHNRLYWYRQTLGQGPEFLTYFQNEAQLEKSRLLSDRFSAERPKGSFSTLEIQRTEQGDSAMYLCASSGDGVGAFFGQGTRLTVV.

V and J are TRBV18 and TRBJ1-5; D not resolved. Germline values: CDR1 KGHSH, CDR2 LQKENI. V lost 3 bases and J lost 7, with 10 bases in between. The CDR3 consists of 13 residues. CDR3 amino acids: CASSPRLSQPQHF. In nucleotides, the CDR3 is TGTGCCAGCTCACCCCGTTTATCGCAGCCCCAGCATTTT.

The rearrangement uses TRBV14 and TRBJ2-3, with D possibly being TRBD2 (6 bases). The CDR3 spans 16 residues. Trimming cost V 4 bases and J 5 bases, with 19 bases left between them. Germline assignment: CDR1 SGHDN and CDR2 FVKESK. The CDR3, as DNA: TGTGCCAGCAGCCTAGGAGGGCGTAGGCAGAGAGATACGCAGTATTTT. It codes for CASSLGGRRQRDTQYF.

The V call is TRBV12-3 or TRBV12-4, the J call TRBJ2-7; 10 positions agree with TRBD2. The V gene end was trimmed by 6 bases and the J gene end by 6 bases; junction bases not matched to a gene: 11. This CDR3 spans 15 amino acids. CDR3 sequence: CASSRGLGLAFEQYF. In DNA form, the CDR3 reads TGTGCCAGCAGCCGCGGATTGGGACTAGCGTTCGAGCAGTACTTC.

The J gene is TRBJ2-2, the V gene TRBV4-2; a possible D gene is TRBD2 (5 bases). The germline V and J ends were trimmed by 0 bases and 0 bases, with 11 bases remaining between them. The CDR3 totals 17 residues. Per the germline V gene, CDR1 is LGHNA and CDR2 is YNFKEQ. The CDR3 loop reads CASSQDLAGPNTGELFF. DNA for the CDR3: TGTGCCAGCAGCCAAGATTTGGCGGGCCCGAACACCGGGGAGCTGTTTTTT.

The chain joins TRBV6-2 or TRBV6-3 to TRBJ2-2; D remains ambiguous. This CDR3 is 12 amino acids long. With 7 bases removed from V and 6 bases from J, the gap between germline ends came to 9 bases. The germline V gene has CDR1 MNHEY and CDR2 SVGEGT. The CDR3 spells CASTIQPGELFF. CDR3 DNA sequence: TGTGCCAGCACGATACAGCCCGGGGAGCTGTTTTTT.

This clonotype has only a few counts. The genes are TRBV7-3 and TRBJ2-3; TRBD2 aligns across 12 bases. This CDR3 has 18 residues. Germline lookup yields CDR1 SGHTA and CDR2 FQGTGA. Germline trimming cut 6 bases from V and 1 base from J; bases unmatched to any gene: 11. Written as DNA, the CDR3 is TGTGCCAGCAGATCAGGACTAGCGGGACCGGTTGGCACAGATACGCAGTATTTT. This translates into CASRSGLAGPVGTDTQYF. Drawing the rest from reference TRBV7-3 and TRBJ2-3, the complete variable domain is GAGVSQTPSNKVTEKGKYVELRCDPISGHTALYWYRQSLGQGPEFLIYFQGTGAADDSGLPNDRFFAVRPEGSVSTLKIQRTERGDSAVYLCASRSGLAGPVGTDTQYFGPGTRLTVL.

Only a few counts were recorded for this clonotype. In DNA form, the CDR3 reads TGTGCCAGCAGTTTCCCTAGCGGGACTAGCACAGATACGCAGTATTTT. Translating it yields CASSFPSGTSTDTQYF. J is TRBJ2-3 and V is TRBV28; 9 nucleotides line up with TRBD2. V dropped 3 bases and J dropped 0; count of bases not matched to a gene: 4. Germline values: CDR1 MDHEN, CDR2 SYDVKM. This CDR3 comprises 16 residues.

The rearrangement uses TRBV7-2 and TRBJ2-5; the match to TRBD1 covers 8 bases. Losses at the gene ends were 6 bases for V and 5 bases for J; bases not matched to a gene: 5. This CDR3 is 13 amino acids long. Germline assignment: CDR1 SGHTA and CDR2 FQGNSA. The DNA for the CDR3 is TGTGCCAGCAGTCGGGACAGGAGGGAGACCCAGTACTTC. Translating gives CASSRDRRETQYF.

This clonotype was counted only a few times. The chain uses TRBV20-1 and TRBJ2-7; D ambiguous. Deletions cut 6 bases from V and 4 bases from J, with 10 bases between. Germline V lookup: CDR1 DFQATT, CDR2 SNEGSKA (reference sequence). The CDR3 runs 11 residues. The CDR3 is CSARSSYEQYF. The CDR3 nucleotides are TGCAGTGCCAGGAGTAGTTACGAGCAGTACTTC.

In its sample, this clonotype was seen a few times. The V call is TRBV11-2, the J call TRBJ2-5; 8 positions agree with TRBD2. V was pared by 3 bases and J by 5 bases, with 20 bases of the junction left unmatched. Per germline, CDR1 SGHAT and CDR2 FQNNGV. The CDR3 is made up of 19 amino acids. The CDR3 region has the DNA TGTGCCAGCAGCTTGAGTAATCTCCCCTGGCGGGGGGCCTTGGAGACCCAGTACTTC. Translating gives CASSLSNLPWRGALETQYF.

The table lists this clonotype with a few counts. The genes are TRBV20-1 and TRBJ1-4; perhaps TRBD1 as D (5 bases). Germline assignment: CDR1 DFQATT and CDR2 SNEGSKA (reference sequence). The CDR3 is 12 residues long. Trimming took 3 bases from V and 5 from J, leaving 7 bases between them. The CDR3: CSARGPNEKLFF. The DNA for the CDR3 is TGCAGTGCTAGGGGGCCGAATGAAAAACTGTTTTTT.

V is TRBV7-9 and J is TRBJ2-7; 7 nucleotides align to TRBD2. V lost 3 bases, J lost 3 bases, and 2 bases stayed unmatched. This CDR3 comprises 13 residues. From germline, CDR1 is SEHNR and CDR2 FQNEAQ (reference sequence). DNA of the CDR3: TGTGCCAGCAGCTTTCCTAGCGGCTACGAGCAGTACTTC. Protein product: CASSFPSGYEQYF.

The table lists this clonotype with a few counts. This rearrangement joins TRBV2 to TRBJ2-3; D may correspond to TRBD1 or TRBD2 (6 bases each). CDR1 and CDR2 from the germline V gene are SNHLY and FYNNEI. The CDR3 sequence is 15 residues long. The V end lost 5 bases, the J end lost 0 bases, and 12 bases lay between the germline ends. CDR3 nucleotide sequence: TGTGCCAGCAGTTGGGGGGCCCCTAGCACAGATACGCAGTATTTT. Its translation is CASSWGAPSTDTQYF.

This clonotype was observed a few times. The chain combines TRBV27 with TRBJ2-2; 11 bases fit TRBD2. CDR3 length: 15 amino acids. With V trimmed by 6 bases and J by 7 bases, 7 bases remained unmatched. Germline V gene lookup returns CDR1 MNHEY and CDR2 SMNVEV (reference sequence). In nucleotides, the CDR3 is TGTGCCAGCAGATTACTAGCGGGAGCAATCGGGGAGCTGTTTTTT. Its protein product is CASRLLAGAIGELFF.